This is a list of T cell receptor beta chains from one sample in a study of T-cell reconstitution after alpha-beta-depleted transplantation in children. TCRdb re-called the PCR reads through MiXCR, storing one row per CDR3 protein. The data contain about 540,000 distinct CDR3 sequences, 27% of them singletons. Here the sequenced sample was PBMCs, taken before TCRalphabeta/CD19-depleted stem cell transplant. These receptors were taken from a boy less than two years old with Wiskott-Aldrich syndrome, due to receive a stem cell transplant. CDR3s include the opening cysteine and the closing phenylalanine or tryptophan. D genes are given only for firm matches. Some rows mark clone size as missing; the rest say once, few, many or name a class of expanded clone.

15,few,TRBD2,TRBJ2-1,TRBV9,TGTGCCAGCAGCGTATTAGCGGGGACAAACAATGAGCAGTTCTTC,CASSVLAGTNNEQFF
16,once,NA,TRBJ2-7,TRBV20-1,TGCAGTGCTAGAGACCTTAAGCGAACTACCTCCTACGAGCAGTACTTC,CSARDLKRTTSYEQYF
15,few,NA,TRBJ2-3,TRBV10-3,TGTGCCATCAGTGATTCGCTGGGGGTAACAGATACGCAGTATTTT,CAISDSLGVTDTQYF
14,NA,NA,TRBJ1-5,TRBV30,TGTGCCTGGAGTCCGCGGCAAGTCAATCAGCCCCAGCATTTT,CAWSPRQVNQPQHF
13,few,TRBD1,TRBJ2-7,TRBV20-1,TGCAGTGCTGGGGACAGGGACCCCCACGAGCAGTACTTC,CSAGDRDPHEQYF
13,NA,NA,TRBJ1-1,TRBV5-5,TGTGCCAGCAGCCGCATCGTTCGCGCTGAAGCTTTCTTC,CASSRIVRAEAFF
15,NA,TRBD2,TRBJ2-1,TRBV12-3/TRBV12-4,TGTGCCAGCGGGTTTCTAGCGGTACGGGGCAATGAGCAGTTCTTC,CASGFLAVRGNEQFF
13,NA,NA,TRBJ2-2,TRBV7-2,TGTGCCAGCAGCCCTAGGGCACTCGGGGAGCTGTTTTTT,CASSPRALGELFF
19,few,NA,TRBJ2-1,TRBV28,TGTGCCAGCAGTTTTTTCTCACTTTGGCAACCAAGCTCCTACAATGAGCAGTTCTTC,CASSFFSLWQPSSYNEQFF
15,few,NA,TRBJ2-1,TRBV6-5,TGTGCCAGCAGTTACATGACGGGAGCCGACAATGAGCAGTTCTTC,CASSYMTGADNEQFF
13,few,TRBD1,TRBJ2-5,TRBV15,TGTGCCACCAGGACAGGGGTTCGGGAGACCCAGTACTTC,CATRTGVRETQYF
16,few,TRBD1,TRBJ1-3,TRBV12-3/TRBV12-4,TGTGCCAGCAGTTTAGCAATGACAGGGGCTGGAAACACCATATATTTT,CASSLAMTGAGNTIYF
13,NA,NA,TRBJ2-5,TRBV5-1,TGCGCCAGCAGCTCCAGGGTAGAAGAGACCCAGTACTTC,CASSSRVEETQYF
16,NA,NA,TRBJ2-1,TRBV4-1,TGCGCCAGCAGCCGCAAGGGGCTCAGCTCCTACAATGAGCAGTTCTTC,CASSRKGLSSYNEQFF
15,NA,TRBD2,TRBJ2-3,TRBV29-1,TGCAGCGTTGTCCGGAGCGGGGTTAGCACAGATACGCAGTATTTT,CSVVRSGVSTDTQYF
15,NA,NA,TRBJ1-1,TRBV28,TGTGCCAGCAGTTTCTGGACAGACTTGAACACTGAAGCTTTCTTT,CASSFWTDLNTEAFF
14,few,NA,TRBJ2-5,TRBV18,TGTGCCAGCTCACCGGCTTGGGGTGGAGAGACCCAGTACTTC,CASSPAWGGETQYF
12,NA,NA,TRBJ2-1,TRBV6-1,TGTGCCAGCAGGCTAAAGCGTTCCGAGCAGTTCTTC,CASRLKRSEQFF
14,NA,NA,TRBJ2-7,TRBV7-9,TGTGCCAGCAGCTCGGGGTCGCTAACCTACGAGCAGTACTTC,CASSSGSLTYEQYF
16,NA,TRBD2,TRBJ2-3,TRBV6-5,TGTGCCAGCAGTTTAACCTTTAGCGGGAGAATTAATACGCAGTATTTT,CASSLTFSGRINTQYF
15,NA,TRBD1,TRBJ1-4,TRBV10-2,TGCGCCAGCAGTGAGTCGAACAGGGGGAATGAAAAACTGTTTTTT,CASSESNRGNEKLFF
12,NA,NA,TRBJ1-1,TRBV27,TGTGCCAGCAGTTTGAGGGGCTCTGAAGCTTTCTTT,CASSLRGSEAFF
13,few,TRBD2,TRBJ2-3,TRBV10-2,TGCGCCGGGGGGGGAGGGGGCACAGATACGCAGTATTTT,CAGGGGGTDTQYF
14,NA,NA,TRBJ1-4,TRBV28,TGTGCCAGCAGTTTGCCCGGAAGCGGGGAAAAACTGTTTTTT,CASSLPGSGEKLFF
15,NA,NA,TRBJ1-5,TRBV28,TGTGCCAGCAGTGTCCAACAGGGAGGCAATCAGCCCCAGCATTTT,CASSVQQGGNQPQHF
16,NA,TRBD1,TRBJ2-1,TRBV5-5,TGTGCCAGCAGCTTTCCTGGACAGGGGCCATACAATGAGCAGTTCTTC,CASSFPGQGPYNEQFF
16,NA,TRBD1,TRBJ1-3,TRBV20-1,TGCAGTGCGTCACCGGGACAGTGGAGCTCTGGAAACACCATATATTTT,CSASPGQWSSGNTIYF
13,few,NA,TRBJ1-1,TRBV20-1,TGCAGTGCTAGAGAAGACAGTAACACTGAAGCTTTCTTT,CSAREDSNTEAFF
14,NA,TRBD1,TRBJ2-7,TRBV4-2,TGTGCCAGCAGCCCAGGGGGCGGGGCCTACGAGCAGTACTTC,CASSPGGGAYEQYF
18,NA,TRBD2,TRBJ2-1,TRBV4-1,TGCGCCAGCAGCCATCCTACCACCGGGACTAGCGGGTACAATGAGCAGTTCTTC,CASSHPTTGTSGYNEQFF
14,NA,NA,TRBJ1-1,TRBV29-1,TGCAGCGTTGTTTTGGCCACCATGAACACTGAAGCTTTCTTT,CSVVLATMNTEAFF
12,NA,NA,TRBJ2-5,TRBV29-1,TGCAGCGTTGAACACGGCGGAGAGACCCAGTACTTC,CSVEHGGETQYF
14,few,NA,TRBJ1-2,TRBV7-9,TGTGCCAGCAGAAAGGATAGGGCGCACTATGGCTACACCTTC,CASRKDRAHYGYTF
16,NA,TRBD2,TRBJ2-1,TRBV20-1,TGCAGTGCTAGAGACCCAGCGGGAGCCACCTACAATGAGCAGTTCTTC,CSARDPAGATYNEQFF
14,NA,NA,TRBJ2-5,TRBV20-1,TGCAGTGCTAGAGAAATAACAACCCACGGGGCCCAGTACTTC,CSAREITTHGAQYF
15,few,TRBD1,TRBJ2-1,TRBV14,TGTGCCAGCAGGTCGGGACAGGGACCCTACAATGAGCAGTTCTTC,CASRSGQGPYNEQFF
13,NA,NA,TRBJ1-4,TRBV12-3/TRBV12-4,TGTGCCAGCAGTTTAGGTCACTCCGGAAAACTGTTTTTT,CASSLGHSGKLFF